These T cell receptor beta chains were read from a single sample in a study of PD-1 blockade in classical Hodgkin lymphoma. Measured with immunoSEQ multiplex PCR; TCRdb has only the in-frame clones, and not every one. The sample comprises about 23,000 clones, about 83% of which are singletons, and less than 2% rests with the top ten. The sequenced sample was CD4+ T cells from blood, obtained at baseline. The receptors originated from a human donor with classical Hodgkin lymphoma. The CDR3 runs from the conserved cysteine through the conserved F or W. Each record gives: CDR3 DNA, CDR3 protein, V gene, D gene, clone size, J gene. A D gene is named only where the DNA matches it firmly. The size field is filled for only some rows; it gives once, few, many or a size class.

CDR3nt: TGTGCCAGCAGCTTGTGGGCAGGGCGATCGATGGGCTACACCTTC; CDR3aa: CASSLWAGRSMGYTF; v_gene: TRBV5-6; d_gene: .; abundance: .; j_gene: TRBJ1-2
CDR3nt: TGTGCCATCAGTGGGGGAGGAACTGAAGCTTTCTTT; CDR3aa: CAISGGGTEAFF; v_gene: TRBV10-3; d_gene: .; abundance: .; j_gene: TRBJ1-1
CDR3nt: TGTGCCAGCAGTTCCTATCAGGGTTATAATTCACCCCTCCACTTT; CDR3aa: CASSSYQGYNSPLHF; v_gene: TRBV28; d_gene: .; abundance: few; j_gene: TRBJ1-6
CDR3nt: TGTGCCAGCAGCGCCCGCCACTCCTACGAGCAGTACTTC; CDR3aa: CASSARHSYEQYF; v_gene: TRBV9; d_gene: .; abundance: once; j_gene: TRBJ2-7
CDR3nt: TGTGCCAGCAGTTCTCAGGGTGGGGCGAGCACAGATACGCAGTATTTT; CDR3aa: CASSSQGGASTDTQYF; v_gene: TRBV28; d_gene: .; abundance: .; j_gene: TRBJ2-3
CDR3nt: TGCGCCAGCAGCTTGGGAAAGGACCGGGAAGCTTTCTTT; CDR3aa: CASSLGKDREAFF; v_gene: TRBV5-1; d_gene: .; abundance: .; j_gene: TRBJ1-1
CDR3nt: TGTGCTAGTGGTTTGGCAACCGAAAAGGGAGCCTTCCACGAGCAGTACTTC; CDR3aa: CASGLATEKGAFHEQYF; v_gene: TRBV12-5; d_gene: .; abundance: .; j_gene: TRBJ2-7
CDR3nt: TGTGCCAGCAGTTCGACAGGGGCCCTAACCTACGAGCAGTACTTC; CDR3aa: CASSSTGALTYEQYF; v_gene: TRBV6-5; d_gene: TRBD1; abundance: .; j_gene: TRBJ2-7
CDR3nt: TGTGCTAGTGGGGGACTAGCCAAAAACATTCAGTACTTC; CDR3aa: CASGGLAKNIQYF; v_gene: TRBV12-5; d_gene: .; abundance: .; j_gene: TRBJ2-4
CDR3nt: TGTGCCAGCAGTTACTACGGGACAGTTTTTTTT; CDR3aa: CASSYYGTVFF; v_gene: TRBV6-6; d_gene: TRBD1; abundance: .; j_gene: TRBJ1-4
CDR3nt: TGCGCCAGCAGCCACCCAGGGGTAGGGGGCTACACCTTC; CDR3aa: CASSHPGVGGYTF; v_gene: TRBV4-3; d_gene: .; abundance: .; j_gene: TRBJ1-2
CDR3nt: TGTGCCAGCAGACCACCTAGCGGGGGCGCAGAGACCCAGTACTTC; CDR3aa: CASRPPSGGAETQYF; v_gene: TRBV11-2; d_gene: TRBD2; abundance: few; j_gene: TRBJ2-5
CDR3nt: TGTGCCAGCACAAGGGGTGCCTACGAGCAGTACTTC; CDR3aa: CASTRGAYEQYF; v_gene: TRBV28; d_gene: .; abundance: .; j_gene: TRBJ2-7
CDR3nt: TGTGCCAGCAGTGAAACGGACAGGGGTCCCCAGTACTTC; CDR3aa: CASSETDRGPQYF; v_gene: TRBV6-4; d_gene: TRBD1; abundance: .; j_gene: TRBJ2-5
CDR3nt: TGTGCCATCAGTCCCCGGTCAGGGGGAACTGAAGCTTTCTTT; CDR3aa: CAISPRSGGTEAFF; v_gene: TRBV10-3; d_gene: TRBD1; abundance: .; j_gene: TRBJ1-1
CDR3nt: TGCGCCAGCTCTGAGGGCAGGGGGAGCACAGATACGCAGTATTTT; CDR3aa: CASSEGRGSTDTQYF; v_gene: TRBV5-1; d_gene: TRBD1; abundance: .; j_gene: TRBJ2-3
CDR3nt: TGCAGCGTATCCGGGACCGCAGTCTCGGGGGAGCAGTTCTTC; CDR3aa: CSVSGTAVSGEQFF; v_gene: TRBV29-1; d_gene: .; abundance: few; j_gene: TRBJ2-1
CDR3nt: TGTGCCTGGAGCGTCGGGGAGACCCAGTACTTC; CDR3aa: CAWSVGETQYF; v_gene: TRBV30; d_gene: .; abundance: .; j_gene: TRBJ2-5
CDR3nt: TGTGCCAGCAGCTCGACCCGAGGTAATTCACCCCTCCACTTT; CDR3aa: CASSSTRGNSPLHF; v_gene: TRBV7-2; d_gene: .; abundance: .; j_gene: TRBJ1-6
CDR3nt: TGTGCCAGCAGTCATAGGGGAATCTCCACAGATACGCAGTATTTT; CDR3aa: CASSHRGISTDTQYF; v_gene: TRBV27; d_gene: .; abundance: few; j_gene: TRBJ2-3
CDR3nt: TGTGCCAGCAGCTTAGGGGATTGGTACCAAGAGACCCAGTACTTC; CDR3aa: CASSLGDWYQETQYF; v_gene: TRBV11-3; d_gene: .; abundance: .; j_gene: TRBJ2-5
CDR3nt: TGTGCCAGCAGTATGCAGGGATATAATTCACCCCTCCACTTT; CDR3aa: CASSMQGYNSPLHF; v_gene: TRBV6-5; d_gene: .; abundance: .; j_gene: TRBJ1-6
CDR3nt: TGTGCCAGCAGCTTCTATCAGGAGGCCAACGTCCTGACTTTC; CDR3aa: CASSFYQEANVLTF; v_gene: TRBV7-8; d_gene: .; abundance: .; j_gene: TRBJ2-6
CDR3nt: TGTGCCAGCAGCCAGCGGGGGGGCCTAGAGACCCAGTACTTC; CDR3aa: CASSQRGGLETQYF; v_gene: TRBV7-3; d_gene: TRBD2; abundance: .; j_gene: TRBJ2-5
CDR3nt: TGTGCCAGCAGTGCGGCACAGGGAACCACTGAAGCTTTCTTT; CDR3aa: CASSAAQGTTEAFF; v_gene: TRBV6-1; d_gene: .; abundance: few; j_gene: TRBJ1-1
CDR3nt: TGTGCCAGCAGCTTAGGGGGAGTAATTAACACCGGGGAGCTGTTTTTT; CDR3aa: CASSLGGVINTGELFF; v_gene: TRBV5-4; d_gene: .; abundance: .; j_gene: TRBJ2-2
CDR3nt: TGTGCCAGCAGCTCGAGACAGGGGGCTCTTACCACTGAAGCTTTCTTT; CDR3aa: CASSSRQGALTTEAFF; v_gene: TRBV11-3; d_gene: TRBD1; abundance: .; j_gene: TRBJ1-1
CDR3nt: TGTGCCAGCAGCGCAACAGGGTCCTACGAGCAGTACTTC; CDR3aa: CASSATGSYEQYF; v_gene: TRBV7-6; d_gene: .; abundance: .; j_gene: TRBJ2-7
CDR3nt: TGTGCCAGTACCATGGAGACTAGCGGGGGAGGGACGCAGTATTTT; CDR3aa: CASTMETSGGGTQYF; v_gene: TRBV19; d_gene: TRBD2; abundance: few; j_gene: TRBJ2-3
CDR3nt: TGTGCCAGTAGTACCAGGACAGCCACTTCTCCAGAGACCCAGTACTTC; CDR3aa: CASSTRTATSPETQYF; v_gene: TRBV19; d_gene: .; abundance: .; j_gene: TRBJ2-5
CDR3nt: TGCGCCAGCAGCTTGGCCGAAGGGGATACGCAGTATTTT; CDR3aa: CASSLAEGDTQYF; v_gene: TRBV5-1; d_gene: .; abundance: once; j_gene: TRBJ2-3
CDR3nt: TGTGCCAGCAGGAAAGGACAGGATGGTAAGAACACTGAAGCTTTCTTT; CDR3aa: CASRKGQDGKNTEAFF; v_gene: TRBV6-6; d_gene: TRBD1; abundance: .; j_gene: TRBJ1-1
CDR3nt: TGCGCCAGCATACCGGGACACACTGGCAGGTCCCAGGGGGAGCAGTACTTC; CDR3aa: CASIPGHTGRSQGEQYF; v_gene: TRBV5-1; d_gene: .; abundance: once; j_gene: TRBJ2-7
CDR3nt: TGTGCCAGCAGCTTGGGACCCGGCAGGGGAAATGGCTACACCTTC; CDR3aa: CASSLGPGRGNGYTF; v_gene: TRBV7-2; d_gene: .; abundance: .; j_gene: TRBJ1-2
CDR3nt: TGTGCCAGCTCCCCCGGACAGGGGAGTCGCCAGCCCCAGCATTTT; CDR3aa: CASSPGQGSRQPQHF; v_gene: TRBV18; d_gene: TRBD1; abundance: .; j_gene: TRBJ1-5
CDR3nt: TGTGCCAGCCCGCCGGGACAGAAGAACACTGAAGCTTTCTTT; CDR3aa: CASPPGQKNTEAFF; v_gene: TRBV11-3; d_gene: TRBD1; abundance: few; j_gene: TRBJ1-1
CDR3nt: TGTGCCAGCTCACCAAAGGGGACACCTAATCAGCCCCAGCATTTT; CDR3aa: CASSPKGTPNQPQHF; v_gene: TRBV18; d_gene: .; abundance: .; j_gene: TRBJ1-5
CDR3nt: TGTGCCAGTGGGGGGGTATTCGACAATGAGCAGTTCTTC; CDR3aa: CASGGVFDNEQFF; v_gene: TRBV28; d_gene: TRBD2; abundance: .; j_gene: TRBJ2-1
CDR3nt: TGTGCCAGCAGCTTGTCCGGACTGGGGAATGAAAAACTGTTTTTT; CDR3aa: CASSLSGLGNEKLFF; v_gene: TRBV5-4; d_gene: .; abundance: few; j_gene: TRBJ1-4
CDR3nt: TGTGCCAGCTCACACCGAAAAACTAGCAACTACGAGCAGTACTTC; CDR3aa: CASSHRKTSNYEQYF; v_gene: TRBV6-6; d_gene: .; abundance: .; j_gene: TRBJ2-7